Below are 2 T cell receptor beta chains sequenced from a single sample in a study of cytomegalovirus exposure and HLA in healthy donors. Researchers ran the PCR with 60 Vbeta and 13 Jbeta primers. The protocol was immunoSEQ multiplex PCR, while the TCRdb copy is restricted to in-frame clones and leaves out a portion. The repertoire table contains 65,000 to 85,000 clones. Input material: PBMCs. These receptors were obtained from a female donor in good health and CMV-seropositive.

The CDR3 nucleotides are TGTGCCAGCACCGGACAGGGTTCCCCTGAAGCTTTCTTT. This gives the protein CASTGQGSPEAFF. V and J are TRBV6-5 and TRBJ1-1, with 8 bases lining up with TRBD1. The CDR3 length is 13 residues. The ends lost 7 bases at V and 6 bases at J; junction bases unmatched: 7. Germline V gene sequence: CDR1 MNHEY, CDR2 SVGAGI.

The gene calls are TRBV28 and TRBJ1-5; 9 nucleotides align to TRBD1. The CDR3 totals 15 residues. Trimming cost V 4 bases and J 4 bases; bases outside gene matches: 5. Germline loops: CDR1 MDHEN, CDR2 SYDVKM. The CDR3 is CASSYRQGVNQPQHF. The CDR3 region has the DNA TGTGCCAGCAGTTACCGACAGGGGGTAAATCAGCCCCAGCATTTT.